These 26 T cell receptor beta chains came from one sample sequenced in a study of T cell repertoires in cytomegalovirus infection. Their recognized antigens are unknown. TCRdb ran MiXCR on the reads and lists one entry per CDR3 protein. Of 90,000 to 130,000 distinct CDR3 sequences in the sample, roughly 9.1% were seen once. Source material: PBMCs, sequenced either directly or after in vitro stimulation (not recorded which). The receptors stem from a human donor in good health (CMV status not recorded). Some clones in this sample may be carry-over from other donors' samples.

The table lists this clonotype with many counts. This chain uses TRBV7-9 with TRBJ1-1, with 9 bases lining up with TRBD1. The germline V gene encodes CDR1 SEHNR and CDR2 FQNEAQ (reference sequence). The CDR3 runs 16 residues. V lost 5 bases to trimming and J lost 2 bases; unmatched junction nucleotides: 9. The CDR3 DNA reads TGTGCCAGCAGCCTCCCCAGGGACAGGGTAAACACTGAAGCTTTCTTT. Its translation is CASSLPRDRVNTEAFF.

This chain uses TRBV28 with TRBJ2-2; the match to TRBD1 covers 9 bases. This CDR3 comprises 15 residues. Trimming at V came to 6 bases and at J to 4 bases, leaving 6 bases not matched to a gene. From germline, CDR1 is MDHEN and CDR2 SYDVKM. The CDR3 reads CASRYRGRGTGELFF. DNA for the CDR3: TGTGCCAGCAGGTACAGGGGGCGCGGCACCGGGGAGCTGTTTTTT.

A few counts support this clonotype. The chain combines TRBV4-3 with TRBJ1-5; D unresolved. V lost 0 bases, J lost 7 bases, and 7 bases lay in between. CDR1 LGHNA and CDR2 YSLEER come from the germline V gene. The CDR3 loop spans 13 amino acids. CDR3 loop: CASSQDAGQPQHF. The CDR3 bases are TGCGCCAGCAGCCAAGATGCCGGGCAGCCCCAGCATTTT.

The genes are TRBV5-1 and TRBJ2-3; possibly TRBD1 or TRBD2 for D (5 bases each). Germline V gene data show CDR1 as SGHRS and CDR2 as YFSETQ. With 1 base removed from V and 2 bases from J, the gap between germline ends came to 11 bases. This CDR3 has 15 residues. The chain's CDR3 is CASSLRGEATDTQYF. CDR3 bases: TGCGCCAGCAGCTTGCGAGGGGAAGCCACAGATACGCAGTATTTT.

This clonotype was picked up a small number of times. The gene calls are TRBV20-1 and TRBJ2-1; 7 bases align to TRBD2. Germline-derived CDR1 and CDR2 are DFQATT and SNEGSKA (reference sequence). V lost 6 bases and J lost 2; bases outside the gene matches: 4. The CDR3 contains 13 residues. The CDR3 DNA reads TGCAGTGCAAGCGGGATCACCTACAATGAGCAGTTCTTC. Translating gives CSASGITYNEQFF.

Concerning this clonotype: Being one base from a much bigger clone, this may be a read error. The V call is TRBV11-2, the J call TRBJ2-7; D tentatively fits TRBD1 or TRBD2 (5 bases each). The length of the CDR3 is 15 residues. Germline-derived CDR1 and CDR2 are SGHAT and FQNNGV. The V end was cut by 1 base, the J end by 5 bases, with 15 bases between. The CDR3 spells CASSLVRSQGDEQYF. The CDR3 nucleotides read TGTGCCAGCAGCTTAGTTCGGTCCCAGGGAGACGAGCAGTACTTC.

The genes are TRBV11-3 and TRBJ2-1; D is possibly TRBD2 (7 bases). V was cut by 5 bases and J by 0 bases, with 11 bases left in between. Looked up from germline, CDR1 is SGHNT and CDR2 is YENEEA. The CDR3 has 15 residues. The CDR3 region is CASSRGGLSYNEQFF. The CDR3 nucleotides are TGTGCCAGCAGCCGCGGGGGCCTCTCCTACAATGAGCAGTTCTTC.

This clonotype was counted many times. The V call is TRBV6-6, the J call TRBJ2-5; 9 nucleotides match TRBD1. This CDR3 has 16 amino acids. The ends lost 6 bases at V and 1 base at J; junction bases unmatched: 9. Looked up from germline, CDR1 is MNHNY and CDR2 is SVGAGI (reference sequence). The CDR3 DNA reads TGTGCCAGCAGCGTTACAGGGGGCGCGAGCCAAGAGACCCAGTACTTC. It encodes CASSVTGGASQETQYF.

This clonotype was counted between two and nine times. The chain links TRBV6-1 to TRBJ1-2; no firm D call. V was cut by 1 base and J by 3 bases, with 15 bases left in between. The CDR3 has 16 residues. Per germline, CDR1 MNHNS and CDR2 SASEGT. The CDR3 nucleotides are TGTGCCAGCAGTGAAGTACTAGAGAGGGCGCACTATGGCTACACCTTC. Protein: CASSEVLERAHYGYTF.

This clonotype was counted ten times or more. The chain is built from TRBV7-9 and TRBJ2-7; TRBD2 matches at 7 bases. Germline lookup yields CDR1 SEHNR and CDR2 FQNEAQ (reference sequence). The V and J ends lost 7 bases and 4 bases, in that order; junction bases with no gene match: 7. This CDR3 is 13 amino acids long. Here the CDR3 reads CASNGQGGYEQYF. For the CDR3, the DNA is TGTGCCAGCAATGGCCAGGGAGGGTACGAGCAGTACTTC.

CDR3 sequence: CASSQDDSVRNIQYF. The CDR3 DNA follows: TGCGCCAGCAGCCAAGATGACAGTGTAAGGAACATTCAGTACTTC. This sequence joins TRBV4-1 and TRBJ2-4; D might be TRBD1 (5 bases). The CDR3 consists of 15 residues. V lost 0 bases and J lost 7, with 13 bases in between. Per the germline V gene, CDR1 is MGHRA and CDR2 is YSYEKL.

This clonotype was seen a few times. The chain employs TRBV11-2 and TRBJ2-2, with a weak D call TRBD1 (6 bases). CDR3 length equals 16 residues. The V gene lost 6 bases and the J gene lost 5 bases, with 19 bases spanning the gap. Germline loops: CDR1 SGHAT, CDR2 FQNNGV. For the CDR3, the DNA is TGTGCCAGCAGGCCATCCCAGGGGCTTTCGACCGGGGAGCTGTTTTTT. Translation: CASRPSQGLSTGELFF.

This clonotype was found many times. The genes are TRBV5-4 and TRBJ1-1, with 7 bases matching TRBD1. The trim removed 1 base at V and 8 bases at J, leaving 5 bases unmatched. The CDR3 runs to 13 residues. CDR1 SGHNT and CDR2 YYREEE come from the germline V gene (reference sequence). Here the CDR3 reads CASSLRGGAEAFF. CDR3 nucleotide sequence: TGTGCCAGCAGCTTGCGAGGGGGCGCCGAAGCTTTCTTT.

In its sample, this clonotype was seen a few times. The chain has TRBV11-2 and TRBJ2-5, with D unclear. The V gene's germline CDR1 is SGHAT and CDR2 FQNNGV. V lost 5 bases, J lost 7 bases, and 11 bases lay in between. This CDR3 comprises 12 residues. This chain's CDR3 is CASSPGPGTQYF. The CDR3 DNA sequence: TGTGCCAGCAGCCCCGGACCGGGGACCCAGTACTTC.

Of note for this clonotype: A much larger clone differs from this one at a single base, so this may be a read error. V is TRBV7-4 and J is TRBJ1-5; 7 bases are shared with TRBD1. Germline CDR1 and CDR2: SGHVT and SQSDAQ. The CDR3 has 12 residues. CDR3 coding DNA: TGTACCTGCAGACAGGGACATCAGCCCCAGCATTTT. This codes for CTCRQGHQPQHF.

This sequence joins TRBV29-1 and TRBJ2-7, with 9 nucleotides matching TRBD2. V gave up 6 bases and J gave up 1 base; unmatched junction bases: 10. The CDR3 loop spans 15 amino acids. CDR1 is SQVTM and CDR2 is ANQGSEA in the germline V gene. The CDR3 sequence: CSVSDLSGSSYEQYF. The CDR3 nucleotides are TGCAGCGTGAGTGACCTTAGCGGGAGTTCCTACGAGCAGTACTTC.

The chain links TRBV7-8 to TRBJ2-1; D is undetermined. The CDR3 loop spans 15 amino acids. Germline V CDR1 and CDR2: SGHVS, FQNEAQ. Trimming took 5 bases from V and 9 from J, leaving 20 bases between them. The CDR3 is CASSPPGSGPSEQFF. The DNA of the CDR3 is TGTGCCAGCAGCCCCCCCGGGTCGGGCCCTTCTGAGCAGTTCTTC.

Ten or more counts support this clonotype. The chain combines TRBV7-2 with TRBJ1-4; 9 bases line up with TRBD1. With 5 bases clipped from V and 0 bases from J, the junction kept 7 bases outside the gene matches. The germline CDR1 and CDR2 sequences are SGHTA and FQGNSA. The CDR3 contains 17 residues. The CDR3 here is CASSLDRGPATNEKLFF. The CDR3 DNA is TGTGCCAGCAGCCTGGACAGGGGACCTGCAACTAATGAAAAACTGTTTTTT.

This clonotype was recorded a few times. V and J are TRBV20-1 and TRBJ2-7; no definite D call. With 2 bases removed from V and 1 base from J, the gap between germline ends came to 15 bases. The CDR3 consists of 15 residues. The V gene's germline CDR1 is DFQATT and CDR2 SNEGSKA (reference sequence). CDR3 DNA: TGCAGTGCTAGAAACGTTTCGTGGTATTCCTACGAGCAGTACTTC. Translation: CSARNVSWYSYEQYF.

This clonotype was detected ten times or more. The chain joins TRBV19 to TRBJ2-7; possibly TRBD1 for D (6 bases). The CDR3 has 14 residues. Germline V gene data show CDR1 as LNHDA and CDR2 as SQIVND (reference sequence). The V end lost 8 bases, the J end lost 4 bases, and 18 bases lay between the germline ends. CDR3 sequence: CASRRTASSYEQYV. CDR3 nucleotide sequence: TGTGCCAGTCGAAGGACAGCTAGTTCATACGAGCAGTACGTC.

Many counts were recorded for this clonotype. The V gene is TRBV6-2 or TRBV6-3, the J gene TRBJ2-1; D is ambiguous. Germline V gene data show CDR1 as MNHEY and CDR2 as SVGEGT. This CDR3 comprises 16 residues. V was shortened by 5 bases and J by 8 bases, with 22 bases between the two germline ends. The CDR3 sequence: CASSTTTGLFYYEQFF. The CDR3 DNA sequence: TGTGCCAGCAGTACCACGACGGGCCTGTTTTACTATGAGCAGTTCTTC.

This clonotype was counted at least ten times. The V call is TRBV7-2, the J call TRBJ2-2; D possibly corresponds to TRBD1 (5 bases). V was cut by 2 bases and J by 4 bases, with 11 bases left in between. Germline V gene data show CDR1 as SGHTA and CDR2 as FQGNSA. This CDR3 is built from 15 residues. As DNA, the CDR3 is TGTGCCAGCAGCTTAAACAGGCGGCTCACCGGGGAGCTGTTTTTT. Translated: CASSLNRRLTGELFF.

This clonotype was seen ten or more times. The rearrangement links TRBV28 to TRBJ2-7; D remains unclear. V shed 6 bases and J shed 3 bases, with 3 bases lying between them. In germline, CDR1 is MDHEN, CDR2 SYDVKM. CDR3 length: 10 residues. The CDR3 protein is CASSRYEQYF. CDR3 bases: TGTGCCAGCAGCCGCTACGAGCAGTACTTC.

A few counts support this clonotype. The rearrangement links TRBV28 to TRBJ2-5; 7 positions match TRBD1. The CDR3 covers 16 residues. The germline V gene has CDR1 MDHEN and CDR2 SYDVKM. Losses at the gene ends were 6 bases for V and 7 bases for J; bases not matched to a gene: 17. The CDR3 nucleotides read TGTGCCAGCAGCGCGTTCGGACAGGCCAACCTTGGGACCCAGTACTTC. Encoded protein: CASSAFGQANLGTQYF.

This chain links TRBV10-3 with TRBJ2-7; the D gene could be TRBD1 or TRBD2 (5 bases each). Germline-derived CDR1 and CDR2 are ENHRY and SYGVKD. The CDR3 length is 15 residues. The V and J ends lost 5 bases and 0 bases respectively, with 14 bases between them. As DNA, the CDR3 is TGTGCCATCAGTAAGGGACCGGGGTTCTCCTACGAGCAGTACGTC. This sequence encodes CAISKGPGFSYEQYV.

V is TRBV12-3 or TRBV12-4 and J is TRBJ2-5; 12 nucleotides agree with TRBD2. Trimming at V came to 5 bases and at J to 1 base, leaving 14 bases not matched to a gene. This CDR3 has 19 amino acids. Here the CDR3 DNA reads TGTGCCAGCAGTCGAGGGACTAGCGGGTTCTCCTGGGCCCAAGAGACCCAGTACTTC. Translated, it gives CASSRGTSGFSWAQETQYF.